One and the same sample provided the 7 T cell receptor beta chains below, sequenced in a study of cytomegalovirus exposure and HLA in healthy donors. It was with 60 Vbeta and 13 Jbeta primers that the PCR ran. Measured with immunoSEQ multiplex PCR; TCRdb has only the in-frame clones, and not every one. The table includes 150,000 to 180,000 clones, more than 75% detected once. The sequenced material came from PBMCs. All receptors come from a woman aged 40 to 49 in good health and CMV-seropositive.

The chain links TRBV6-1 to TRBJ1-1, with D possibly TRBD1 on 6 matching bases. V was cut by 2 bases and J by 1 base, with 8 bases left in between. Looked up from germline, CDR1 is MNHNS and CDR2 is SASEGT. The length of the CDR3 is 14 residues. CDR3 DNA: TGTGCCAGCAGTGAACCAGGGGAGAACACTGAAGCTTTCTTT. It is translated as CASSEPGENTEAFF.

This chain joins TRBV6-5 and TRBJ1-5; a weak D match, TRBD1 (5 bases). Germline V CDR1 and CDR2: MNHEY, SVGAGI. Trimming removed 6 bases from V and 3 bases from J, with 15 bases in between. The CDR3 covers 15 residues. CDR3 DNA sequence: TGTGCCAGCAGGGGTTGGGGGGGGGACAATCAGCCCCAGCATTTT. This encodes CASRGWGGDNQPQHF.

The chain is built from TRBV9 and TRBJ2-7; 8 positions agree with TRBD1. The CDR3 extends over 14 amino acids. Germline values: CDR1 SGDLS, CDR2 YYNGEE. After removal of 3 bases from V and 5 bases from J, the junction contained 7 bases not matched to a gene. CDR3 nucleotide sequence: TGTGCCAGCAGCGCTGGCCAGGGGGCGAACGAGCAGTACTTC. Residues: CASSAGQGANEQYF.

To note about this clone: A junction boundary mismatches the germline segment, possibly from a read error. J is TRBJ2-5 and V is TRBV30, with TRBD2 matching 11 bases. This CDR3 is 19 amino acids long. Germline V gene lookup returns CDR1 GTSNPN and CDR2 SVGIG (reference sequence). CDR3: CAWSHIGASGRLKGEIQYF. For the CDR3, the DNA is TGTGCCTGGAGTCATATCGGGGCTAGCGGGAGGCTAAAGGGAGAGATCCAGTACTTC.

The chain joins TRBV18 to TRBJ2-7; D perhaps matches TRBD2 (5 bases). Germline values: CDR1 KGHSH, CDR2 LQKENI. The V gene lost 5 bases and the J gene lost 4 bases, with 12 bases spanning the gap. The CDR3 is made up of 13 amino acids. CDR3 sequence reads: CASSTPGTYEQYF. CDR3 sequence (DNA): TGTGCCAGCTCAACCCCGGGAACTTACGAGCAGTACTTC.

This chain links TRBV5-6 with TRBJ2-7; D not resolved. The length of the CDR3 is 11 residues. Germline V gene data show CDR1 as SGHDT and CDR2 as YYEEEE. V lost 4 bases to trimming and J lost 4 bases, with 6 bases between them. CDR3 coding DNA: TGTGCCAGCAGCCTTCAGTACGAGCAGTACTTC. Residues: CASSLQYEQYF.

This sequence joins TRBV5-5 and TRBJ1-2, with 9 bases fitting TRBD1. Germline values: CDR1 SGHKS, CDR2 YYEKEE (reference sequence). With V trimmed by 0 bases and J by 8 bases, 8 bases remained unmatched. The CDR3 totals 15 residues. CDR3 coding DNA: TGTGCCAGCAGCTTGGTCCAGGACAGGGGATCCGGCTACACCTTC. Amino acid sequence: CASSLVQDRGSGYTF.